This T cell receptor beta chain appears in the sequencing data of a study of blood T cell repertoires in COVID-19. Study details: From the United States, Italy and Spain came samples of acute and convalescent COVID-19. T cells, B-cell-depleted T cells, or PBMCs supplied cDNA or gDNA.

The data were produced by immunoSEQ multiplex PCR, yet TCRdb's version contains in-frame clones alone and is incomplete. The sample contains fewer than 300,000 clones, 75% to 90% of which appear only once. Sequenced material: peripheral blood. This receptor was obtained from a human donor in a cohort sampled during active COVID-19.

For the CDR3, the DNA is TGTGCCAGCAGCTCTCAGGGGGCCGGGGAGCTGTTTTTT. Encoded protein: CASSSQGAGELFF. This rearrangement joins TRBV6-5 to TRBJ2-2; 7 bases are shared with TRBD1. This CDR3 spans 13 amino acids. After removal of 6 bases from V and 6 bases from J, the junction contained 4 bases not matched to a gene. Germline V lookup: CDR1 MNHEY, CDR2 SVGAGI.